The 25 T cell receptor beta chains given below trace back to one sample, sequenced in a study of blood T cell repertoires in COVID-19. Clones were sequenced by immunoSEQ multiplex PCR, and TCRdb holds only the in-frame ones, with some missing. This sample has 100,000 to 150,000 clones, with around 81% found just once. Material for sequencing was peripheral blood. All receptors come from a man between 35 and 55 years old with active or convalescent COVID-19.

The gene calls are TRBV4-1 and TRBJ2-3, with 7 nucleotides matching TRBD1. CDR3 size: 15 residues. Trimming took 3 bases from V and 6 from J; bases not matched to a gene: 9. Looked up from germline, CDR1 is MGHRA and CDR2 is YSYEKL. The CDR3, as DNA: TGCGCCAGCAGCCACGGACAGGAGTTCGGGGATACGCAGTATTTT. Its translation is CASSHGQEFGDTQYF.

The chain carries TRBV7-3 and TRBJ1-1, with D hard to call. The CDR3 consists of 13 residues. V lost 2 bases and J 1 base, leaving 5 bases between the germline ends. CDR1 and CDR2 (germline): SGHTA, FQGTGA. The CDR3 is CASSLQQNTEAFF. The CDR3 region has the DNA TGTGCCAGCAGCTTACAACAGAACACTGAAGCTTTCTTT.

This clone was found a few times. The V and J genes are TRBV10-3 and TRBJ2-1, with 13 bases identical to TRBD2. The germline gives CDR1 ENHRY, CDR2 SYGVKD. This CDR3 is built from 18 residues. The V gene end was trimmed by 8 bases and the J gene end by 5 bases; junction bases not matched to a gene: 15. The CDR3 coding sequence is TGTGCCATCTCCCGTCCACTAGCGGGGGGGCCTCAGCACAATGAGCAGTTCTTC. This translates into CAISRPLAGGPQHNEQFF.

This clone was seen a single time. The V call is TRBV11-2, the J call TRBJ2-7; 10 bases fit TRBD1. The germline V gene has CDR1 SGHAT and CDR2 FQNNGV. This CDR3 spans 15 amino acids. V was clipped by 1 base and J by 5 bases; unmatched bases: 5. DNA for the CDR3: TGTGCCAGCAGCTTAGGGGACAGGGGTTCCCACGAGCAGTACTTC. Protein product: CASSLGDRGSHEQYF. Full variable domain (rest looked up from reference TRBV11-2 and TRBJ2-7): EAGVAQSPRYKIIEKRQSVAFWCNPISGHATLYWYQQILGQGPKLLIQFQNNGVVDDSQLPKDRFSAERLKGVDSTLKIQPAKLEDSAVYLCASSLGDRGSHEQYFGPGTRLTVT.

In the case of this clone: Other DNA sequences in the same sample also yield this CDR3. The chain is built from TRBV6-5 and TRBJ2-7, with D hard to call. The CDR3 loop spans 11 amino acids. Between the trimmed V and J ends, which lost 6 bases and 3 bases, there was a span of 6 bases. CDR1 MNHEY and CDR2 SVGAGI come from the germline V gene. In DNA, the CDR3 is TGTGCCAGCAGGGGCGTCTACGAGCAGTACTTC. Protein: CASRGVYEQYF.

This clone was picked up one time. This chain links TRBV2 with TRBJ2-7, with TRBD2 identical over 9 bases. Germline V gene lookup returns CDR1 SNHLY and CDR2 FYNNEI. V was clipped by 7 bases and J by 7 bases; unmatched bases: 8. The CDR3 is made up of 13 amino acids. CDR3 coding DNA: TGTGCCAGCACAAACGCGGGGGGGATAGAGCAGTACTTC. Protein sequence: CASTNAGGIEQYF.

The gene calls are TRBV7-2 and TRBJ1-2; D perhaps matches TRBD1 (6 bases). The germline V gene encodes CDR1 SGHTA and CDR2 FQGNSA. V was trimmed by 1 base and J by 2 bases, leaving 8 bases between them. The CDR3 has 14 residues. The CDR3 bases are TGTGCCAGCAGCTTAGTCCAGGGGAACTATGGCTACACCTTC. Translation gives CASSLVQGNYGYTF.

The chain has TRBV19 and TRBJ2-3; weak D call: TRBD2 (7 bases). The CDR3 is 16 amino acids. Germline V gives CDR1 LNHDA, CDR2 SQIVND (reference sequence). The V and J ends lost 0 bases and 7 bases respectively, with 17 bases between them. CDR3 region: CASSIDLGGPAYTQYF. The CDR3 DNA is TGTGCCAGTAGTATAGATTTGGGGGGGCCCGCGTATACGCAGTATTTT.

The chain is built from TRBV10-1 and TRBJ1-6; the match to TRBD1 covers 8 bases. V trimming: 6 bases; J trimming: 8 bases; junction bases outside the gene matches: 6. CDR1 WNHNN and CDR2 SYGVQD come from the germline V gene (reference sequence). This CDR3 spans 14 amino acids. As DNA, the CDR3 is TGCGCCAGCAGCCCGACAGGGGCCTATTCACCCCTCCACTTT. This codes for CASSPTGAYSPLHF.

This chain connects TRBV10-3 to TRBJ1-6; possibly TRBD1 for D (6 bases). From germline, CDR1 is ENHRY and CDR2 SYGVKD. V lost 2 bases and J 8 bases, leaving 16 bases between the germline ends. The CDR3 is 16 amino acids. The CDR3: CAISEPNGGSDSPLHF. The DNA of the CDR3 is TGTGCCATCAGTGAGCCAAATGGGGGCTCCGATTCACCCCTCCACTTT.

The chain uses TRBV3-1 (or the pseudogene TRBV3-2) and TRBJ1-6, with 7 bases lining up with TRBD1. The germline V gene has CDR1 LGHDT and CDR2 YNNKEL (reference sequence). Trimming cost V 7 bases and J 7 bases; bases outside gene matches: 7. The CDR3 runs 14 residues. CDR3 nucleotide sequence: TGTGCCAGCAACAACAGGGGATCCAATTCACCCCTCCACTTT. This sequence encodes CASNNRGSNSPLHF.

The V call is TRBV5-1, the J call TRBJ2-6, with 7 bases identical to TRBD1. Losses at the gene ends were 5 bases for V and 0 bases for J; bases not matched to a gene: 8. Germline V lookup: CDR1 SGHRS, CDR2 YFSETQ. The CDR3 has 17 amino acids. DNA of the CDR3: TGCGCCAGCAGTTCAGGGGGTGCTAGCTCTGGGGCCAACGTCCTGACTTTC. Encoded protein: CASSSGGASSGANVLTF.

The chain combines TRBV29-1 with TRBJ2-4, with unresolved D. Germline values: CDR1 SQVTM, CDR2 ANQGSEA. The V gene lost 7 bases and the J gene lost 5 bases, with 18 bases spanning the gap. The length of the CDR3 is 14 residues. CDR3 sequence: CSAMTPSSQNIQYF. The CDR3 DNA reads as TGCAGCGCCATGACACCCTCCAGCCAAAACATTCAGTACTTC.

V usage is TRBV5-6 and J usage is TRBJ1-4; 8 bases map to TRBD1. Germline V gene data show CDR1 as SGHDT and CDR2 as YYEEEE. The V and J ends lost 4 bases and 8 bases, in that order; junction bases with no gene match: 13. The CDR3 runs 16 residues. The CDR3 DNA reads TGTGCCAGCAGCAAAGCCGACGGGACAGGAGGAGAAAAACTGTTTTTT. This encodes CASSKADGTGGEKLFF.

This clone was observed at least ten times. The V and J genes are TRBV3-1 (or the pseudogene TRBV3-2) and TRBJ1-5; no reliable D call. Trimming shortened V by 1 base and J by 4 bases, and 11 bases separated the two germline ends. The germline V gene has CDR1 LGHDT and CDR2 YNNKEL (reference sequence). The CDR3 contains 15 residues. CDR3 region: CASSQGTERNQPQHF. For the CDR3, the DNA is TGTGCCAGCAGCCAAGGCACAGAAAGGAATCAGCCCCAGCATTTT.

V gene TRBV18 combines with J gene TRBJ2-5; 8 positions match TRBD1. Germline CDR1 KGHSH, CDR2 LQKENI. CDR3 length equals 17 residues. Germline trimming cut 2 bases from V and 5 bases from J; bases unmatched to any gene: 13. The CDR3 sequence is CASSPGEWTGSWETQYF. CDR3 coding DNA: TGTGCCAGCTCACCAGGGGAATGGACAGGGTCTTGGGAGACCCAGTACTTC.

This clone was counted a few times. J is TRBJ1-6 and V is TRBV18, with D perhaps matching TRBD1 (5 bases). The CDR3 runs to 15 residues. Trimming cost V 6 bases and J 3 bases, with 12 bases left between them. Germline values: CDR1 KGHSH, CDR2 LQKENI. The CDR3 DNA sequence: TGTGCCAGCTCCCCCGCCCAGGGCTATAATTCACCCCTCCACTTT. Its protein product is CASSPAQGYNSPLHF.

CDR3 sequence reads: CATEDATFGTEAFF. In DNA form, the CDR3 reads TGCGCCACGGAGGACGCGACTTTCGGCACTGAAGCTTTCTTT. The rearrangement joins TRBV10-2 to TRBJ1-1, with D hard to call. The CDR3 extends over 14 amino acids. Germline CDR1 WSHSY, CDR2 SAAADI. Trimming cost V 10 bases and J 4 bases, with 19 bases left between them.

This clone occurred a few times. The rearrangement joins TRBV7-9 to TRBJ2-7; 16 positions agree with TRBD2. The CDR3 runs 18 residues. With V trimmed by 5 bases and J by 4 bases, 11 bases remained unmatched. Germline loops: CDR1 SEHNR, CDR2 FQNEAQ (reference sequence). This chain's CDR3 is CASSLPPGGLAGGYEQYF. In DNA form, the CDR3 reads TGTGCCAGCAGCCTCCCACCGGGGGGACTAGCGGGGGGGTACGAGCAGTACTTC.

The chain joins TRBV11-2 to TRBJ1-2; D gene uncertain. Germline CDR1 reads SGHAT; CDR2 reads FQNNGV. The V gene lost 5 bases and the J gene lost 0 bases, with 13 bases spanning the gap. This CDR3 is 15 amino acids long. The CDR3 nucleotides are TGTGCCAGCAGCCCCTCGGGGAACACTAACTATGGCTACACCTTC. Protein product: CASSPSGNTNYGYTF.

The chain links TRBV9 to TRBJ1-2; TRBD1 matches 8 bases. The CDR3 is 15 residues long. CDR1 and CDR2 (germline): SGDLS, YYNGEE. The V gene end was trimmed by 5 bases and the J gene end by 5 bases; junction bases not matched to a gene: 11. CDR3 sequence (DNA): TGTGCCAGCAGGGGAACCGGACAGGGCCGATATGGCTACACCTTC. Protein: CASRGTGQGRYGYTF.

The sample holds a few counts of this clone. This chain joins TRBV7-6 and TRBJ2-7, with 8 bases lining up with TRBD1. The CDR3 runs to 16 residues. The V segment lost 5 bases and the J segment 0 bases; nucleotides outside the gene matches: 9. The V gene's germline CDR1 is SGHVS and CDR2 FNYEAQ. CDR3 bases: TGTGCCAGCAGCCCCGGACAGGGTCTCGACTCCTACGAGCAGTACTTC. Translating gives CASSPGQGLDSYEQYF.

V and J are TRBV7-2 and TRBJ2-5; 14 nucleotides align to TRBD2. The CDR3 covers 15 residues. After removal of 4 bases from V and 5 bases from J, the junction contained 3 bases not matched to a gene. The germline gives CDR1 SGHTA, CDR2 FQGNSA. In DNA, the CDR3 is TGTGCCAGCAGCTCATGGACTAGCGGGGGGGAGACCCAGTACTTC. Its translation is CASSSWTSGGETQYF.

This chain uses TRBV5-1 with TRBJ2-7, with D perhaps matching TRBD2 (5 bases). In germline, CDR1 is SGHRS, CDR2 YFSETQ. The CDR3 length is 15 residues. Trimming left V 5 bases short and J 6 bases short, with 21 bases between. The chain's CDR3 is CASSNTGEGLVEQYF. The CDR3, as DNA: TGCGCCAGCAGTAACACCGGGGAAGGTTTGGTCGAGCAGTACTTC.

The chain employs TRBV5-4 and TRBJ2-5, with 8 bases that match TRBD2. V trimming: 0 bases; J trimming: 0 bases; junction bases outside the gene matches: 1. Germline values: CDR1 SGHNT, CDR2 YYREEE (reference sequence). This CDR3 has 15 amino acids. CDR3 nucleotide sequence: TGTGCCAGCAGCTTGGGGCGGGGGGACCAAGAGACCCAGTACTTC. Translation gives CASSLGRGDQETQYF.